The 21 T cell receptor beta chains below were found in one sample sequenced in a study of control samples from healthy donors and cancer patients. Produced via immunoSEQ multiplex PCR; TCRdb's table is partial and in-frame only. The sample has about 130,000 clones; 92% are singletons. Sample: PBMCs. These receptors were obtained from a man older than 75 with head and neck cancer.

The chain joins TRBV9 to TRBJ2-7; D remains unclear. This CDR3 has 13 residues. Germline CDR1 is SGDLS and CDR2 is YYNGEE. Trimming took off 0 bases at V and 3 bases at J, with 7 bases between the two ends. CDR3 region: CASSVGSSYEQYF. In nucleotides, the CDR3 is TGTGCCAGCAGCGTAGGAAGCAGCTACGAGCAGTACTTC.

This rearrangement joins TRBV3-1 (or the pseudogene TRBV3-2) to TRBJ1-4; the D is unclear. The germline gives CDR1 LGHDT, CDR2 YNNKEL (reference sequence). Trimming stripped 3 bases from V and 8 bases from J, with 16 bases between. CDR3 size: 15 residues. The CDR3 reads CASSQTSEGREKLFF. CDR3 in DNA: TGTGCCAGCAGCCAGACTTCGGAGGGCCGCGAAAAACTGTTTTTT.

The chain couples TRBV19 to TRBJ1-5; D gene ambiguous. Germline values: CDR1 LNHDA, CDR2 SQIVND (reference sequence). The V end lost 4 bases, the J end lost 7 bases, and 17 bases lay between the germline ends. This CDR3 is 15 amino acids long. The CDR3, as DNA: TGTGCCAGTAGTAACGCCGCAGGCGAAGGGCAGCCCCAGCATTTT. Its protein is CASSNAAGEGQPQHF. The full variable domain, its missing parts supplied by reference TRBV19 and TRBJ1-5, is DGGITQSPKYLFRKEGQNVTLSCEQNLNHDAMYWYRQDPGQGLRLIYYSQIVNDFQKGDIAEGYSVSREKKESFPLTVTSAQKNPTAFYLCASSNAAGEGQPQHFGDGTRLSIL.

CDR3: CASSRSGTYNEQFF. CDR3 DNA: TGTGCCAGCAGTCGTAGCGGGACGTACAATGAGCAGTTCTTC. This chain joins TRBV9 and TRBJ2-1; TRBD2 agrees at 8 bases. Germline CDR1 is SGDLS and CDR2 is YYNGEE. The V and J ends lost 5 bases and 4 bases, in that order; junction bases with no gene match: 5. The CDR3 totals 14 residues.

The rearrangement uses TRBV19 and TRBJ1-2; D unresolved. Germline CDR1 reads LNHDA; CDR2 reads SQIVND (reference sequence). Trimming took 2 bases from V and 2 from J, leaving 6 bases between them. The CDR3 runs 13 residues. The CDR3 region is CASSINSNYGYTF. The CDR3, as DNA: TGTGCCAGTAGTATAAACAGCAACTATGGCTACACCTTC. Using reference TRBV19 and TRBJ1-2 for the parts outside the CDR3, the full variable domain is DGGITQSPKYLFRKEGQNVTLSCEQNLNHDAMYWYRQDPGQGLRLIYYSQIVNDFQKGDIAEGYSVSREKKESFPLTVTSAQKNPTAFYLCASSINSNYGYTFGSGTRLTVV.

CDR3 in DNA: TGTGCCAGCAAGCTCAGCGGGGGCTCCTACAATGAGCAGTTCTTC. As protein: CASKLSGGSYNEQFF. The V and J genes are TRBV6-5 and TRBJ2-1; the match to TRBD2 covers 8 bases. The CDR3 covers 15 residues. Germline CDR1 and CDR2: MNHEY and SVGAGI. Germline trimming cut 7 bases from V and 0 bases from J; bases unmatched to any gene: 5.

The V call is TRBV13, the J call TRBJ1-2, with unresolved D. CDR3 size: 13 residues. V was clipped by 3 bases and J by 4 bases, with 9 bases between them. The germline V gene encodes CDR1 PRHDT and CDR2 FYEKMQ (reference sequence). The CDR3 spells CASSFNRGYGYTF. The CDR3 DNA sequence: TGTGCCAGCAGCTTCAACAGAGGCTATGGCTACACCTTC. The complete variable domain, with remaining parts taken from reference TRBV13 and TRBJ1-2, reads AAGVIQSPRHLIKEKRETATLKCYPIPRHDTVYWYQQGPGQDPQFLISFYEKMQSDKGSIPDRFSAQQFSDYHSELNMSSLELGDSALYFCASSFNRGYGYTFGSGTRLTVV.

The chain carries TRBV5-1 and TRBJ2-7; D uncertain. CDR1 SGHRS and CDR2 YFSETQ come from the germline V gene. Deletions cut 0 bases from V and 2 bases from J, with 6 bases between. The CDR3 is made up of 13 amino acids. This CDR3 is CASSLVAPYEQYF. The CDR3 DNA reads as TGCGCCAGCAGCTTGGTGGCACCCTACGAGCAGTACTTC.

This sequence joins TRBV5-1 and TRBJ2-1; 9 bases line up with TRBD2. V was clipped by 0 bases and J by 1 base; unmatched bases: 5. This CDR3 is built from 17 residues. CDR1 SGHRS and CDR2 YFSETQ come from the germline V gene. Written as DNA, the CDR3 is TGCGCCAGCAGCTTGGTAGGCGGGGGGGCATCCTACAATGAGCAGTTCTTC. Its protein is CASSLVGGGASYNEQFF.

CDR3 amino acids: CASSEALYRATDTQYF. The CDR3 nucleotides are TGTGCCAGCAGTGAAGCGCTCTACAGGGCCACAGATACGCAGTATTTT. V gene TRBV6-1 combines with J gene TRBJ2-3, with D tentatively TRBD1 (6 bases). CDR3 length: 16 amino acids. CDR1 and CDR2 (germline): MNHNS, SASEGT. The ends were cut back, 0 bases at V and 2 bases at J, with 12 bases in the middle.

The chain links TRBV29-1 to TRBJ1-1; TRBD1 might be the D (5 bases). Germline lookup yields CDR1 SQVTM and CDR2 ANQGSEA. V gave up 6 bases and J gave up 6 bases, with 17 bases separating them. The CDR3 has 13 amino acids. CDR3 DNA: TGCAGCGTCCGAGGGGTCGCGGGTTCTGAAGCTTTCTTT. Translated: CSVRGVAGSEAFF.

This clone was seen more than once but under ten times. The chain recombines TRBV7-9 with TRBJ2-3; TRBD2 matches at 12 bases. Germline V CDR1 and CDR2: SEHNR, FQNEAQ (reference sequence). This CDR3 is built from 15 residues. Losses at the gene ends were 5 bases for V and 3 bases for J; bases not matched to a gene: 3. The CDR3 here is CASSASGRVTDTQYF. The CDR3 DNA reads as TGTGCCAGCAGCGCTAGCGGGAGGGTTACAGATACGCAGTATTTT.

This clone was counted a few times. This rearrangement joins TRBV5-1 to TRBJ2-2, with 7 bases lining up with TRBD1. V lost 4 bases and J lost 4; bases outside the gene matches: 4. The length of the CDR3 is 14 residues. Germline-derived CDR1 and CDR2 are SGHRS and YFSETQ. CDR3: CASSQGVGTGELFF. CDR3 bases: TGCGCCAGCAGCCAGGGGGTAGGCACCGGGGAGCTGTTTTTT. The variable domain in full, completed from reference TRBV5-1 and TRBJ2-2, reads KAGVTQTPRYLIKTRGQQVTLSCSPISGHRSVSWYQQTPGQGLQFLFEYFSETQRNKGNFPGRFSGRQFSNSRSEMNVSTLELGDSALYLCASSQGVGTGELFFGEGSRLTVL.

This rearrangement joins TRBV6-1 to TRBJ2-7; D not certain. The germline gives CDR1 MNHNS, CDR2 SASEGT. This CDR3 region has 13 residues. The ends were cut back, 3 bases at V and 4 bases at J, with 10 bases in the middle. The CDR3 DNA reads as TGTGCCAGCAGTGATGGCAGGCTTTACGAGCAGTACTTC. It translates to CASSDGRLYEQYF.

Notes on this clone: The junction departs from the called germline gene at one end, perhaps through a read error. The chain has TRBV9 and TRBJ2-2; D may be TRBD2 (6 bases). The V gene's germline CDR1 is SGDLS and CDR2 YYNGEE. The CDR3 is 14 residues long. In DNA, the CDR3 is TGTGCCAGCAGCGTCGGGAGTGGCACCGTGGAGCTGTTTTTT. It encodes CASSVGSGTVELFF.

This sequence joins TRBV19 and TRBJ2-3; D is perhaps TRBD2 (6 bases). The CDR3 contains 18 residues. From germline, CDR1 is LNHDA and CDR2 SQIVND (reference sequence). Deletions cut 6 bases from V and 0 bases from J, with 22 bases between. CDR3 residues: CASSLRGMGGSSTDTQYF. The CDR3, as DNA: TGTGCCAGTAGCCTCCGGGGTATGGGGGGTTCGAGCACAGATACGCAGTATTTT.

The chain links TRBV4-1 to TRBJ1-6, with a weak D call TRBD1 (6 bases). V was cut by 3 bases and J by 8 bases, with 8 bases left in between. The CDR3 runs to 13 residues. CDR1 is MGHRA, CDR2 YSYEKL, per germline. Here the CDR3 reads CASSHGTYSPLHF. For the CDR3, the DNA is TGCGCCAGCAGCCACGGGACATATTCACCCCTCCACTTT.

The genes are TRBV4-1 and TRBJ1-3; TRBD1 aligns across 10 bases. The V gene end was trimmed by 0 bases and the J gene end by 4 bases; junction bases not matched to a gene: 6. This CDR3 is 17 amino acids long. The germline V gene has CDR1 MGHRA and CDR2 YSYEKL. In nucleotides, the CDR3 is TGCGCCAGCAGCCAAGATCCCGGGACAGGGGTCGGAAACACCATATATTTT. The encoded protein is CASSQDPGTGVGNTIYF.

The J gene is TRBJ1-2, the V gene TRBV6-5, with 8 nucleotides matching TRBD1. The V gene end was trimmed by 5 bases and the J gene end by 4 bases; junction bases not matched to a gene: 6. Germline V gene data show CDR1 as MNHEY and CDR2 as SVGAGI. CDR3 length: 14 amino acids. CDR3 in DNA: TGTGCCAGCAGTCCCAGGGGGCGGTTCTATGGCTACACCTTC. Protein sequence: CASSPRGRFYGYTF.

CDR3 amino acids: CASGLGGRTDTQYF. The CDR3 DNA reads as TGTGCTAGTGGTTTGGGGGGGCGGACAGATACGCAGTATTTT. The chain carries TRBV12-5 and TRBJ2-3, with a weak D call TRBD1 (6 bases). In germline, CDR1 is LGHNT, CDR2 FRNRAP. Trimming cost V 1 base and J 3 bases, with 8 bases left between them. This CDR3 comprises 14 residues.

The DNA for the CDR3 is TGTGCCAGTAGGGACAGGGTGAACTCCTACGAGCAGTACTTC. Its translation is CASRDRVNSYEQYF. The chain employs TRBV2 and TRBJ2-7; the match to TRBD1 covers 9 bases. J gave up 0 bases and V 9 bases, and 6 bases lay outside the gene matches. The germline V gene has CDR1 SNHLY and CDR2 FYNNEI. The CDR3 covers 14 residues.